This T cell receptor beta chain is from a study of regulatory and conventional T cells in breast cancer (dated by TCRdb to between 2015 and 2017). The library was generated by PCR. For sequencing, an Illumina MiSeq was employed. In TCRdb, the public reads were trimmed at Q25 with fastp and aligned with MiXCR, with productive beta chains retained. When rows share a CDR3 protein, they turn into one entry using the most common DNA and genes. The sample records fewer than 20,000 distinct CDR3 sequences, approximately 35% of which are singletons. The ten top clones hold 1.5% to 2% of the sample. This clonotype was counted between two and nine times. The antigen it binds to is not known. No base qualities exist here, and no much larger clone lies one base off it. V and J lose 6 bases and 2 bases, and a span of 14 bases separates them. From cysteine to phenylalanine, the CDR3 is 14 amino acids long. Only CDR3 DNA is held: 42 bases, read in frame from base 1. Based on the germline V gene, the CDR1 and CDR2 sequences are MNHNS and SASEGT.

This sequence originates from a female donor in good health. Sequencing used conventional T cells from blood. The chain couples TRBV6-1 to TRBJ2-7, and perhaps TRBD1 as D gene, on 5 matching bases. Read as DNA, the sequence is TGTGCCAGCAGCCTACGACAGCAACCCTACGAGCAGTACTTC. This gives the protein CASSLRQQPYEQYF.